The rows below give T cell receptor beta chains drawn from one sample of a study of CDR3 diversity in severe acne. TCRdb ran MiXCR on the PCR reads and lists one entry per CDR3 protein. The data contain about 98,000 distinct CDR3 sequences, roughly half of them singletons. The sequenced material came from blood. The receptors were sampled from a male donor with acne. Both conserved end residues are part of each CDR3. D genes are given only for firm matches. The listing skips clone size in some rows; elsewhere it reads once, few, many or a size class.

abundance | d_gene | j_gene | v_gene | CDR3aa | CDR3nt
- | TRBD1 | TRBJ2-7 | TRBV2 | CASKAGQGLYEQYF | TGTGCCAGCAAGGCCGGACAGGGACTCTACGAGCAGTACTTC
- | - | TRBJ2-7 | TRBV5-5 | CARTPGYEQYF | TGTGCCAGGACTCCCGGCTACGAGCAGTACTTC
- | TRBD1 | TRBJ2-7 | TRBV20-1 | CSAETGVYEQYF | TGCAGTGCCGAGACAGGGGTCTACGAGCAGTACTTC
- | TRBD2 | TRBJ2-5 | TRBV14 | CASSRRLAGVEDTQYF | TGTGCCAGCAGCCGCCGACTAGCGGGAGTCGAAGATACGCAGTACTTC
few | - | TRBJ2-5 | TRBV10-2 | CASEAPEATQYF | TGCGCCAGCGAAGCCCCCGAAGCGACCCAGTACTTC
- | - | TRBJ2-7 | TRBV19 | CASSLGPFYEQYF | TGTGCCAGTAGTCTGGGGCCTTTCTACGAGCAGTACTTC
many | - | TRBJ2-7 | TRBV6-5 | CASRSDGSYEQYF | TGTGCCAGCAGGTCCGACGGATCCTACGAGCAGTACTTC
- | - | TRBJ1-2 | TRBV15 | CATSRDSKGNGYTF | TGTGCCACCAGCAGGGACAGCAAAGGGAATGGCTACACCTTC
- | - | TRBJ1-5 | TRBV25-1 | CASSEAGIATNNQPQHF | TGTGCCAGCAGTGAAGCGGGGATAGCCACAAACAATCAGCCCCAGCATTTT
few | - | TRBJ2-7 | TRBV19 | CASSDRDKEYEQYF | TGTGCCAGTAGTGACCGGGACAAAGAATACGAGCAGTACTTC
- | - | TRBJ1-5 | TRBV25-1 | CASSKRRDRSNQPQHF | TGTGCCAGCAGTAAACGGCGAGACAGGAGCAATCAGCCCCAGCATTTT
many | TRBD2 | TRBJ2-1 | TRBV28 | CASSPQGLSEQFF | TGTGCCAGCAGTCCCCAGGGACTAAGCGAGCAGTTCTTC
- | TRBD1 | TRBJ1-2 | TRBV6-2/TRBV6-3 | CASTPRTGGNYGYTF | TGTGCCAGCACCCCTAGGACAGGGGGCAACTATGGCTACACCTTC
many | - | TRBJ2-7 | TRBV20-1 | CSAGGAESSYEQYF | TGCAGTGCTGGTGGGGCAGAGAGCTCCTACGAGCAGTACTTC
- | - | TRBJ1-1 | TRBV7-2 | CACSPMAGNTEAFF | TGTGCCTGCAGCCCAATGGCGGGAAACACTGAAGCTTTCTTC
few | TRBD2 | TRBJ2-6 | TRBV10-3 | CASSYRREPRPGANVLTF | TGTGCCAGCAGTTACAGGCGGGAGCCTCGTCCTGGGGCCAACGTCCTGACTTTC
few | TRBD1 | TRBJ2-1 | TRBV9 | CASSPRQGEVNEQFF | TGTGCCAGCTCACCACGACAGGGGGAAGTCAATGAGCAGTTCTTC
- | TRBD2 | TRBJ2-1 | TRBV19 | CASNSGRAGEQFF | TGTGCCAGTAACAGCGGGAGGGCCGGTGAGCAGTTCTTC
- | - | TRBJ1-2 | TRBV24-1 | CATSDPWSNYGYTF | TGTGCCACCAGTGATCCCTGGTCCAACTATGGCTACACCTTC
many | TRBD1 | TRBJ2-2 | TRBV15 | CATSRDVAGGASGELFF | TGTGCCACCAGCAGAGACGTGGCAGGGGGCGCTTCCGGGGAGCTGTTTTTT
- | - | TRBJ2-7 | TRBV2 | CASRGIQQVYEQYF | TGTGCCAGCAGGGGGATCCAACAGGTCTACGAGCAGTACTTC
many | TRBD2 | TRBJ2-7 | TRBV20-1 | CSARDVTSGRYEQYF | TGCAGTGCTAGAGATGTAACTAGCGGGAGGTACGAGCAGTACTTC
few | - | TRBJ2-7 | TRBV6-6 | CASRDQGHF | TGTGCCAGCAGAGACCAGGGACACTTC
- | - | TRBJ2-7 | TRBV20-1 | CSARGREGGYEQYF | TGCAGTGCTAGAGGGCGTGAAGGGGGCTACGAGCAGTACTTC
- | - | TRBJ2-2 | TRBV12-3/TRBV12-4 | CASKRFGQRAGELFF | TGTGCCAGCAAAAGATTTGGCCAGCGTGCCGGGGAGCTGTTTTTT
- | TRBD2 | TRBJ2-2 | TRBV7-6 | CASSSYRVSGRSNAGELFF | TGTGCCAGCAGCTCCTACCGAGTTAGCGGGAGATCGAACGCCGGGGAGCTGTTTTTT
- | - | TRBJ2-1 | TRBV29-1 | CSVEDRPFPLRSYNEQFF | TGCAGCGTTGAAGATCGCCCCTTCCCACTGCGCTCCTACAATGAGCAGTTCTTC
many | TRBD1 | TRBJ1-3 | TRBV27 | CASSSKEGGQRGNTIYF | TGTGCCAGCAGTAGCAAAGAAGGGGGACAGAGAGGAAACACCATATATTTT
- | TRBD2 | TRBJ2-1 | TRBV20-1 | CSARDRTSGRAVYNEQFF | TGCAGTGCTAGAGATCGGACTAGCGGGAGGGCGGTCTACAATGAGCAGTTCTTC
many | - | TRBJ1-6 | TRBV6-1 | CASSDPSWGYNSPLHF | TGTGCCAGCAGTGATCCATCGTGGGGGTATAATTCACCCCTCCACTTT
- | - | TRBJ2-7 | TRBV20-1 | CSASNRAMDEQYF | TGCAGTGCTAGTAACAGGGCTATGGACGAGCAGTACTTC
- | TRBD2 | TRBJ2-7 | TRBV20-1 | CSLVSGSYEQYF | TGCAGCTTAGTTAGCGGGAGCTACGAGCAGTACTTC
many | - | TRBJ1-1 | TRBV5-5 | CASSLWGGLNTEAFF | TGTGCCAGCAGCTTGTGGGGGGGCCTGAACACTGAAGCTTTCTTT
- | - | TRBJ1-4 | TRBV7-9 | CASSPMGATNEKLFF | TGTGCCAGCAGCCCGATGGGGGCAACTAATGAAAAACTGTTTTTT
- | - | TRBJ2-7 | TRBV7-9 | CASSQSNEQYF | TGTGCCAGCAGCCAATCTAACGAGCAGTACTTC
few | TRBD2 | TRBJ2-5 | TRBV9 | CASSVAGGPIQETQYF | TGTGCCAGCAGCGTAGCGGGAGGCCCGATCCAAGAGACCCAGTACTTC
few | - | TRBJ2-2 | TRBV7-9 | CASSLDKKANTGELFF | TGTGCCAGCAGCTTAGACAAAAAAGCGAACACCGGGGAGCTGTTTTTT
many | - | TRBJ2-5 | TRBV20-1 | CSARERPSSETQYF | TGCAGTGCTAGAGAGCGGCCTTCGTCAGAGACCCAGTACTTC